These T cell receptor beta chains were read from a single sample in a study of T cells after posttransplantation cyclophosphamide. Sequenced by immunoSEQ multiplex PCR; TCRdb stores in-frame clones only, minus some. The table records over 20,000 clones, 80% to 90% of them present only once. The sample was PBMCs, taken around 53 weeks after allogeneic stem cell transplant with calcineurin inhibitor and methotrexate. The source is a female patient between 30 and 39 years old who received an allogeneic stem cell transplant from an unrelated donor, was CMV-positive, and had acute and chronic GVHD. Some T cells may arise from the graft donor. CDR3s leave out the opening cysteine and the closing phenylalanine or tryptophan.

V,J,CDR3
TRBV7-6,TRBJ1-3,ASSKVGLQFSGNTIY
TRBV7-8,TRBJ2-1,ASSTPVQRGSWNEQF
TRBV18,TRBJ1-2,ASSPRDSLSGYT
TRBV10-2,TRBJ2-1,ASSQPGLGLNEQF
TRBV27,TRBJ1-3,ASSPWTGIGNTIY
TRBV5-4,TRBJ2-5,ASSPRLAGGQETQY
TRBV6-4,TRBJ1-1,ASSDSTTTEAF
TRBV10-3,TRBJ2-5,AISEHQLLTGSETQY
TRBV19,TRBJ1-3,ASSFSRGHRNTIY
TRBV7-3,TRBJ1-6,ASSLQGGSTLH
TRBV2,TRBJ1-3,ASSPFGRGSGNTIY
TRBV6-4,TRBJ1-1,ASRQGSNTEAF
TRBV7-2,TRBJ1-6,ASTLINSPLH
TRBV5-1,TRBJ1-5,ASSIGGQGYQPQH
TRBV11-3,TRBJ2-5,ASSMGRTGGETQY
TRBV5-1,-,ASSLGGLPYEQY
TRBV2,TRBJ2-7,ASSLSGAVYEQY
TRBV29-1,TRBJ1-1,SVISLATEAF
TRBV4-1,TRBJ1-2,ASSQGSQGRLDGYT
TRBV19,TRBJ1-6,ASSIGSENSPLH
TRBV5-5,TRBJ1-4,ASSLRQGREKLF
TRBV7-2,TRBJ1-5,ASSRRAAQPQH
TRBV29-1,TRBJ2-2,SVEDIRTGYTGELF
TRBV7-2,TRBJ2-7,ASSSQGALGAEQY
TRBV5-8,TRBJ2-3,ASSFEGADTDTQY
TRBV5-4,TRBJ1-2,ASSSGTGGGYT
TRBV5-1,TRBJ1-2,ASSLAGEGYT
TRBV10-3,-,AISLAGPYEQY
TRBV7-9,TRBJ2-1,AFFKGSTNEQF
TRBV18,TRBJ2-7,ASPPPIPGYYDDEQY
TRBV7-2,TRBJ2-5,ASSLYESGRGETQY
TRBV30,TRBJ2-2,AWSHRVNTGELF
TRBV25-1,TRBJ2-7,ASSEYRGAGYEQY
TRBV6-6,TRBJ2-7,ASSITDLGAEQY
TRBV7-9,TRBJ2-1,ASPIGSSYNEQF
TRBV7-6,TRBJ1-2,ASSLAIGTSYGYT
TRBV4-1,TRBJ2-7,ASSQDNSGAYEQY
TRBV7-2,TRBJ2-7,ASSRSGSKYEQY
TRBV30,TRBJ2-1,AWSGVAGGEQF
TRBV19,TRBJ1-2,ASRSPGEALNYGYT
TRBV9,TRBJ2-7,ASSVTGGYEQY
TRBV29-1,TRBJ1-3,SVGNRTGNTIY
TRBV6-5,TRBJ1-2,ASSYAGEGYGYT
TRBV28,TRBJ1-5,ASGAGTGNRGEH
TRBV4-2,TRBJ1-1,ASSQVEREHTEAF
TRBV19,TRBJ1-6,ATQGQAGSPLH
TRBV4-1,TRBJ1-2,ASSHPRTGTNYGYT
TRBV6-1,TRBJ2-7,ASSGQGYSYEQY
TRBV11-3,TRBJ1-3,ASSLTGKGNTIY
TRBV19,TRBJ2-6,AISPGSGANVLT
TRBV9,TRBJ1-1,ASSVAPGHLEAF
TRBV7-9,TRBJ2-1,ASSPRGGGSNEQF
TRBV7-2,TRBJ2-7,ASRHTNSYEQY
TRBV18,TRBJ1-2,ASPNLPQDPIPYGYT